This T cell receptor (beta chain) was sequenced in a study of OX40 agonist ivuxolimab in advanced cancers. Study-wide context: The patients got ivuxolimab, which is an agonistic anti-OX40 (CD134) antibody. It was permissible to have had prior anti-PD-1, anti-PD-L1 or anti-CTLA-4 therapy, and around 40% had some.

The CDR3 has 18 residues. Patients were excluded for autoimmune disease history or systemic immunosuppression. Using immunoSEQ multiplex PCR, the repertoire was profiled, and TCRdb retains in-frame clones only, with some absent. The sample yields tens of thousands of clones, 75% to 95% seen once. This TCR derives from an adult with an advanced solid tumor such as melanoma, head and neck, liver or kidney cancer. J is TRBJ2-7 and V is TRBV12-2; TRBD2 is taken as the D call from the table, unchecked against the DNA. TRBV12-2 is a listed pseudogene. Sequenced material: CD4+ or CD8+ T cells sorted from blood, taken in a trial of the OX40 agonist ivuxolimab. This CDR3 reads CASRLRTSGLSGSYEQYF. The CDR3 DNA sequence: TGTGCAAGTCGCTTAAGGACTAGCGGGCTTTCGGGCTCCTACGAGCAGTACTTC.